This entry features one TCR beta chain sequence. This clonotype appeared many times. The antigen it binds to is not known. No base qualities exist here, and no much larger clone lies one base off it. The entry originates in a study of CD8+CD57+ T cells in acquired aplastic anemia (dated by TCRdb to the late 2010s). Some background on the complete study: On average, sorted CD4+ and CD8+ cells yielded about 3 ug of extracted DNA, with a range of roughly 0.18 to 27.4 ug. A CD8+CD57+ expansion meant a frequency higher than the mean frequency seen in healthy subjects. Beyond this particular receptor, the publication reports: Although twenty-nine CD8+ CDR3 sequences were shared by patients and controls, these sequences appeared highly expressed in patients and within the immunodominant clones of patients. No significant difference in CD8+ Simpson's diversity was found between patients and healthy controls (P=0.060).

Flow cytometry had shown CD8+CD57+ cell expansion in the patients selected for sequencing. Every patient had severe acquired aplastic anemia, diagnosed using the International Study of Aplastic Anemia and Agranulocytosis and Camitta criteria. At the time blood was sampled, none of the patients had received any therapy. In the study, sorted CD4+ and CD8+ blood T cells from patients with severe aplastic anemia and from healthy subjects underwent deep sequencing of TCR repertoires. In the USA, patient enrollment took place under clinicaltrials.gov protocols 00001620, 01623167, 00001397, 00071045, 00081523 and 00961064. Ficoll-Paque density gradient centrifugation was used to isolate peripheral blood mononuclear cells. Before DNA extraction, CD4+ and CD8+ T cells were sorted by FACS or by magnetic beads. Trimming takes 4 bases off V and 10 bases off J; junction bases not matched to a gene: 12. As encoded in the germline V gene, CDR1 is MNHEY while CDR2 is SVGEGT. The CDR3 measures 14 amino acids from cysteine to phenylalanine. The sequence is cut down to CDR3 DNA, 42 bases in frame from base 1.

Genomic DNA served as template for TCR beta VDJ combination and CDR3 sequence profiling. TCR repertoire sequencing was run on an Illumina HiSeq 2000. The study's own analysis went as follows. Repertoire assessment relied on Simpson's diversity index, CDR3 size and DJ length profiles, and TRBV/TRBJ rearrangement plots. The immunodominant clone was defined as the most abundant DNA sequence in deep sequencing data. CDR3 amino acid sequences were screened for sharing across subjects and were compared with published repertoires and the VDJdb database. TCRdb ran its own pipeline on the public reads, namely fastp trimming at Q25 and MiXCR clone calling, and kept in-frame beta chains. Rows are unified per CDR3 protein, each entry keeping the most common DNA and genes. These V and J calls are TCRdb output, not the study's own analysis. Here the sample has 200,000 to 250,000 distinct CDR3 sequences; around half occur a single time. Of the sample, less than 9% is held by the ten largest clones.

This sequence was found in a human donor with aplastic anemia. The chain is assembled from TRBV6-2 or TRBV6-3 and TRBJ2-7; TRBD1 aligns with 8 central bases. The sequenced sample was sorted CD4+, CD8+, or CD8+CD57+ T cells (not recorded which) from PBMCs. The bases read TGTGCCAGCAGTTCCAACCGGCGACAGGGGAAACAGTACTTC. Its protein reads: CASSSNRRQGKQYF.